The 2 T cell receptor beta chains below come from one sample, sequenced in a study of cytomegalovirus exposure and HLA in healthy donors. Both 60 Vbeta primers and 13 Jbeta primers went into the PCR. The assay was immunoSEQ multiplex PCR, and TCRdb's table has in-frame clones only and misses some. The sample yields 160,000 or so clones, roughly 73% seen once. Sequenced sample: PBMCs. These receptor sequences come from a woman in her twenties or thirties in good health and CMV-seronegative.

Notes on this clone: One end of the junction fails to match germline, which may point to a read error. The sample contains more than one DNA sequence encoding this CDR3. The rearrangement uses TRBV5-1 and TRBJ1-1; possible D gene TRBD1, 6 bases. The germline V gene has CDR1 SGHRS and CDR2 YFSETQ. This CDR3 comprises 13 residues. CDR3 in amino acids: CASSLVQGRAAFF. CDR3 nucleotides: TGCGCCAGTAGCTTGGTTCAGGGGCGCGCGGCTTTCTTT.

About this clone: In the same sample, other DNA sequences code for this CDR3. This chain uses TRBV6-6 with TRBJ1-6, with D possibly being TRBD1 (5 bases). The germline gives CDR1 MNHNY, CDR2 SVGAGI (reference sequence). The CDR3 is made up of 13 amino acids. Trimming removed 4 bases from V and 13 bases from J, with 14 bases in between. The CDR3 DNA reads TGTGCCAGCAGTTCCCCAGGGAACTCGCCCCTCCACTTT. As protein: CASSSPGNSPLHF.